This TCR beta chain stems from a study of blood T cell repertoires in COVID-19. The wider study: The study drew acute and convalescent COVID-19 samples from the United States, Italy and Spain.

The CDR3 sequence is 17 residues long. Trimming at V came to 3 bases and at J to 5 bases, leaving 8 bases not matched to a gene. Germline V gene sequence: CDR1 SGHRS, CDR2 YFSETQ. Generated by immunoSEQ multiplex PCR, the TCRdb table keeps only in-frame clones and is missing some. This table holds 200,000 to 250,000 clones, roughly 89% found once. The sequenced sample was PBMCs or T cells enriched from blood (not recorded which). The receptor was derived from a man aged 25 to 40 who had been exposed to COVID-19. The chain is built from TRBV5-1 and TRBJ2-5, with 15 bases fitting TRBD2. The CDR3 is CASSSRTSGGAAETQYF. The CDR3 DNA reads TGCGCCAGCAGCTCAAGGACTAGCGGGGGGGCCGCGGAGACCCAGTACTTC.